This T cell receptor (beta chain) was sequenced in a study of blood T cell repertoires in COVID-19. Overall study context: From T cells, B-cell-depleted T cells, or PBMCs came the material, which was cDNA or gDNA.

Authors' processing steps: It was from reference gene primer amplification that nucleated cell counts were estimated. Some clones are missing from TCRdb's copy, which holds only in-frame ones; the method was immunoSEQ multiplex PCR. D and trimming were read from the DNA, whereas the V and J calls and clone size are those reported in that table. The table includes roughly 300,000 clones, roughly nine tenths detected once. V lost 4 bases, J lost 4 bases, and 2 bases stayed unmatched. The CDR3 totals 14 residues. Per the germline V gene, CDR1 is MNHEY and CDR2 is SMNVEV (reference sequence). This sequence was found in a man between 18 and 35 years old who had recovered from COVID-19. The chain carries TRBV27 and TRBJ2-1, with 9 bases that match TRBD1. The sequencing input was peripheral blood. CDR3 loop: CASSWDRVYNEQFF. The CDR3 nucleotides read TGTGCCAGCAGTTGGGACAGGGTTTACAATGAGCAGTTCTTC.